Each of the 16 T cell receptor beta chains below was sequenced from the same sample in a study of T cell responses to AZD1222 COVID-19 vaccine. Profiling relied on immunoSEQ multiplex PCR, and the TCRdb table lists in-frame clones only, not all of them. This table holds 140,000 or so clones, roughly 92% found once. Sequenced material: peripheral blood, taken on day 0 of AZD1222 vaccination. These receptor sequences come from an adult in good health.

This clone appeared once. This chain uses TRBV2 with TRBJ1-5; no clear D gene. The V and J ends lost 9 bases and 2 bases respectively, with 11 bases between them. The V gene's germline CDR1 is SNHLY and CDR2 FYNNEI. This CDR3 region has 13 residues. The CDR3 here is CASTPEGNQPQHF. Written as DNA, the CDR3 is TGTGCCAGTACCCCAGAGGGCAATCAGCCCCAGCATTTT.

This chain connects TRBV6-5 to TRBJ1-5; no reliable D call. The V end was cut by 3 bases, the J end by 7 bases, with 7 bases between. This CDR3 spans 12 amino acids. Germline CDR1 is MNHEY and CDR2 is SVGAGI. The CDR3 DNA is TGTGCCAGCAGTTATTTTGACCAGCCCCAGCATTTT. Its translation is CASSYFDQPQHF.

The chain couples TRBV7-2 to TRBJ1-2, with TRBD1 as a possible D gene (5 bases). Germline CDR1 is SGHTA and CDR2 is FQGNSA. This CDR3 has 12 residues. V shed 5 bases and J shed 13 bases, with 17 bases lying between them. In DNA, the CDR3 is TGTGCCAGCAGCGCACGACAGCCTGCCGGCACCTTC. It specifies CASSARQPAGTF.

The chain recombines TRBV5-1 with TRBJ2-1, with D possibly matching TRBD2 (6 bases). CDR1 and CDR2 from the germline V gene are SGHRS and YFSETQ. The ends were cut back, 9 bases at V and 6 bases at J, with 19 bases in the middle. The CDR3 covers 14 residues. CDR3 loop: CATSGGLISNEQFF. The CDR3 bases are TGCGCCACCAGTGGGGGACTTATTAGCAATGAGCAGTTCTTC.

The CDR3: CASSSGETQYF. DNA of the CDR3: TGTGCCAGCAGTTCTGGGGAGACCCAGTACTTC. The rearrangement joins TRBV27 to TRBJ2-5; D uncertain. Germline V gene lookup returns CDR1 MNHEY and CDR2 SMNVEV (reference sequence). V was trimmed by 4 bases and J by 5 bases, leaving 5 bases between them. The CDR3 contains 11 residues.

This chain's CDR3 is CASSLQERGEQFF. CDR3 nucleotides: TGCGCCAGCAGCTTGCAGGAGCGAGGTGAGCAGTTCTTC. The chain combines TRBV5-1 with TRBJ2-1; D is unclear. Germline CDR1 reads SGHRS; CDR2 reads YFSETQ. The germline V and J ends were trimmed by 1 base and 9 bases, with 11 bases remaining between them. The length of the CDR3 is 13 residues. Full variable domain (remainder filled in from reference TRBV5-1 and TRBJ2-1): KAGVTQTPRYLIKTRGQQVTLSCSPISGHRSVSWYQQTPGQGLQFLFEYFSETQRNKGNFPGRFSGRQFSNSRSEMNVSTLELGDSALYLCASSLQERGEQFFGPGTRLTVL.

V is TRBV5-4 and J is TRBJ2-3; 13 bases line up with TRBD2. Losses at the gene ends were 2 bases for V and 5 bases for J; bases not matched to a gene: 5. This CDR3 has 16 residues. Germline V lookup: CDR1 SGHNT, CDR2 YYREEE (reference sequence). The CDR3 sequence: CASSFRLAGGGDTQYF. In nucleotides, the CDR3 is TGTGCCAGCAGCTTCCGACTAGCGGGAGGAGGAGATACGCAGTATTTT.

The V call is TRBV19, the J call TRBJ1-2; tentatively, D is TRBD1 (6 bases). Germline V CDR1 and CDR2: LNHDA, SQIVND (reference sequence). Between the trimmed V and J ends, which lost 8 bases and 6 bases, there was a span of 19 bases. The CDR3 totals 14 residues. CDR3 region: CASGLGWGADGYTF. The CDR3 coding sequence is TGTGCCAGTGGGTTGGGCTGGGGGGCGGATGGCTACACCTTC.

The chain joins TRBV5-4 to TRBJ2-7; D uncertain. The CDR3 sequence is 15 residues long. The germline V gene has CDR1 SGHNT and CDR2 YYREEE (reference sequence). V shed 1 base and J shed 1 base, with 12 bases lying between them. The CDR3, as DNA: TGTGCCAGCAGCTTGCCCTCGGGTGCTTCCTACGAGCAGTACTTC. It codes for CASSLPSGASYEQYF.

J is TRBJ2-7 and V is TRBV28; D is perhaps TRBD1 or TRBD2 (5 bases each). Per the germline V gene, CDR1 is MDHEN and CDR2 is SYDVKM. Trimming shortened V by 5 bases and J by 6 bases, and 17 bases separated the two germline ends. This CDR3 comprises 14 residues. CDR3 DNA: TGTGCCAGCAGTCCCCACGGGGACCTTTCCGAGCAGTACTTC. This encodes CASSPHGDLSEQYF.

The chain combines TRBV28 with TRBJ2-7, with a weak D call TRBD2 (6 bases). The germline CDR1 and CDR2 sequences are MDHEN and SYDVKM. The CDR3 is made up of 18 amino acids. V was cut by 1 base and J by 9 bases, with 28 bases left in between. The CDR3 DNA sequence: TGTGCCAGCAGTTTATCGCGGGGCACACCGTCGGGCCTTGGAGGGCAGTACTTC. It codes for CASSLSRGTPSGLGGQYF.

The J gene is TRBJ2-5, the V gene TRBV3-1 (or the pseudogene TRBV3-2); D ambiguous. CDR1 and CDR2 (germline): LGHDT, YNNKEL (reference sequence). V dropped 6 bases and J dropped 7 bases, with 9 bases sitting between them. CDR3 size: 11 residues. This CDR3 reads CASRFGRTQYF. In DNA form, the CDR3 reads TGTGCCAGCAGGTTTGGTCGGACCCAGTACTTC.

A single count supports this clone. The chain carries TRBV6-1 and TRBJ2-7, with TRBD2 matching over 7 bases. The V gene end was trimmed by 5 bases and the J gene end by 2 bases; junction bases not matched to a gene: 6. Germline V gene sequence: CDR1 MNHNS, CDR2 SASEGT. CDR3 size: 14 residues. This chain's CDR3 is CASSISGRTYEQYF. DNA of the CDR3: TGTGCCAGCAGTATTAGCGGGCGTACCTACGAGCAGTACTTC.

The chain joins TRBV10-2 to TRBJ1-6; D unclear. This CDR3 is built from 11 residues. Germline CDR1 and CDR2: WSHSY and SAAADI. V was shortened by 7 bases and J by 14 bases, with 12 bases between the two germline ends. DNA of the CDR3: TGCGCCAGCACCGCCGCCCTCTCCCTCCACTTT. This sequence encodes CASTAALSLHF.

This clone was seen only once. The chain carries TRBV27 and TRBJ1-2; TRBD1 matches 9 bases. With V trimmed by 2 bases and J by 6 bases, 4 bases remained unmatched. The germline gives CDR1 MNHEY, CDR2 SMNVEV (reference sequence). The CDR3 length is 14 residues. This CDR3 is CASSLTGGINGYTF. Written as DNA, the CDR3 is TGTGCCAGCAGTTTAACAGGGGGCATTAATGGCTACACCTTC.

The rearrangement joins TRBV6-5 to TRBJ1-6; no reliable D call. This CDR3 region has 13 residues. V was cut by 6 bases and J by 0 bases, with 3 bases left in between. In germline, CDR1 is MNHEY, CDR2 SVGAGI. The CDR3 nucleotides are TGTGCCAGCAGGCGCTCCTATAATTCACCCCTCCACTTT. It translates to CASRRSYNSPLHF.